These 30 T cell receptor beta chains originate from one sample sequenced in a study of blood T cells in healthy people across ages. The authors ran a second PCR of about 6 to 11 cycles using a sample-barcoded 5' primer and a J-beta primer mix. TCRdb analysed the 5' RACE reads with MiXCR anew, one entry per CDR3 protein. The sample holds about a million distinct CDR3 sequences, 45% to 60% seen once. Source material: blood. The receptors come from a woman between 55 and 75 years old in good health.

This chain connects TRBV6-1 to TRBJ2-7, with D unresolved. V lost 6 bases and J lost 4, with 10 bases in between. CDR1 is MNHNS and CDR2 is SASEGT in the germline V gene. The CDR3 has 12 residues. The CDR3 spells CASRAAGYEQYF. The CDR3 coding sequence is TGTGCCAGCAGGGCGGCAGGATACGAGCAGTACTTC.

This chain joins TRBV21-1 and TRBJ2-7; whether TRBD2, the table's D call, matches the DNA was not checked. TRBV21-1 is given as a pseudogene. The length of the CDR3 is 15 residues. Here the CDR3 reads CARSQLANGSYEQYF. CDR3 nucleotides: TGTGCCAGAAGCCAGCTAGCGAACGGCTCCTACGAGCAGTACTTC.

A note on this clonotype: A much larger clone differs from this one at a single base, so this may be a read error. The chain joins TRBV29-1 to TRBJ2-7; D is ambiguous. The CDR3 loop spans 13 amino acids. Germline V gene data show CDR1 as SQVTM and CDR2 as ANQGSEA. V lost 1 base and J 3 bases, leaving 10 bases between the germline ends. DNA of the CDR3: TGCAGCGTTGAAGGACAATTCGACTACGAGCAGTACTTC. As protein: CSVEGQFDYEQYF.

In this sample, this clonotype turned up a few times. The chain links TRBV18 to TRBJ2-6, with TRBD1 matching over 7 bases. The CDR3 contains 18 residues. The V and J ends lost 3 bases and 0 bases, in that order; junction bases with no gene match: 8. Looked up from germline, CDR1 is KGHSH and CDR2 is LQKENI. CDR3: CASSPLEGQNSGANVLTF. The CDR3 DNA is TGTGCCAGCTCACCGCTTGAGGGACAGAACTCTGGGGCCAACGTCCTGACTTTC.

There are many counts of this clonotype. V gene TRBV25-1 combines with J gene TRBJ2-5; no firm D call. Germline CDR1 is MGHDK and CDR2 is SYGVNS. Trimming cost V 3 bases and J 5 bases, with 4 bases left between them. This CDR3 region has 11 residues. The CDR3 nucleotides read TGTGCCAGCAGTGACCGGGAGACCCAGTACTTC. This codes for CASSDRETQYF. Full variable domain (remainder filled in from reference TRBV25-1 and TRBJ2-5): EADIYQTPRYLVIGTGKKITLECSQTMGHDKMYWYQQDPGMELHLIHYSYGVNSTEKGDLSSESTVSRIRTEHFPLTLESARPSHTSQYLCASSDRETQYFGPGTRLLVL.

Here the CDR3 DNA reads TGCAGTGCTACCCGGACTAGCGGGAATGAGCAGTTCTTC. This codes for CSATRTSGNEQFF. This chain links TRBV20-1 with TRBJ2-1, with 11 bases that match TRBD2. The CDR3 sequence is 13 residues long. Germline trimming cut 4 bases from V and 7 bases from J; bases unmatched to any gene: 3. Germline V gene data show CDR1 as DFQATT and CDR2 as SNEGSKA (reference sequence).

As to this clonotype: This probably arose from a read error, given a far larger clone one base away. V usage is TRBV12-3 or TRBV12-4 and J usage is TRBJ2-3; D is unclear. The V end lost 7 bases, the J end lost 3 bases, and 8 bases lay between the germline ends. The CDR3 sequence is 12 residues long. The CDR3 sequence: CASNRSTDTQYF. The CDR3 nucleotides are TGTGCCAGCAACCGTTCAACAGATACGCAGTATTTT.

For this clonotype: One base away lies a much larger clone, so this may be a sequencing read error. The V call is TRBV6-6, the J call TRBJ2-7; tentatively, D is TRBD2 (5 bases). The V gene's germline CDR1 is MNHNY and CDR2 SVGAGI (reference sequence). V was clipped by 4 bases and J by 0 bases, with 13 bases between them. The CDR3 is 15 residues long. The DNA of the CDR3 is TGTGCCAGCAGTTGCCTTGGCGGAGGCTCCTACGAGCAGTACTTC. Amino acids: CASSCLGGGSYEQYF.

This chain uses TRBV29-1 with TRBJ2-2; D might be TRBD1 (6 bases). CDR1 SQVTM and CDR2 ANQGSEA come from the germline V gene. Between the trimmed V and J ends, which lost 7 bases and 0 bases, there was a span of 9 bases. The CDR3 contains 13 residues. CDR3 in DNA: TGCAGCGCGGACAGCACGAACACCGGGGAGCTGTTTTTT. Its protein is CSADSTNTGELFF.

This clonotype was seen a few times. The genes are TRBV10-3 and TRBJ2-3; D is unclear. The CDR3 loop spans 16 amino acids. V lost 2 bases and J 0 bases, leaving 12 bases between the germline ends. Germline lookup yields CDR1 ENHRY and CDR2 SYGVKD. The CDR3 region has the DNA TGTGCCATCAGTGAGGCGGTAGTCCGGAGCACAGATACGCAGTATTTT. It encodes CAISEAVVRSTDTQYF.

The chain uses TRBV6-5 and TRBJ1-2; 7 bases line up with TRBD1. Trimming cost V 6 bases and J 4 bases; bases outside gene matches: 11. Per germline, CDR1 MNHEY and CDR2 SVGAGI. The CDR3 runs to 15 residues. CDR3 sequence: CASSPSQGEGYGYTF. CDR3 DNA: TGTGCCAGCAGCCCTTCCCAGGGGGAGGGCTATGGCTACACCTTC.

The V and J genes are TRBV28 and TRBJ1-5; 10 positions match TRBD1. CDR3 length: 14 amino acids. CDR1 MDHEN and CDR2 SYDVKM come from the germline V gene. Unmatched junction bases numbered 6, after V lost 6 bases and J lost 7 bases. The CDR3 sequence is CASRRDRGRQPQHF. The CDR3 DNA reads TGTGCCAGCAGGAGGGACAGGGGCCGACAGCCCCAGCATTTT. The full variable domain, with the rest looked up from reference TRBV28 and TRBJ1-5, is DVKVTQSSRYLVKRTGEKVFLECVQDMDHENMFWYRQDPGLGLRLIYFSYDVKMKEKGDIPEGYSVSREKKERFSLILESASTNQTSMYLCASRRDRGRQPQHFGDGTRLSIL.

The chain links TRBV27 to TRBJ2-1; 13 bases map to TRBD2. The length of the CDR3 is 16 residues. Germline V gene data show CDR1 as MNHEY and CDR2 as SMNVEV (reference sequence). J lost 10 bases, V lost 8 bases, and 14 bases had no gene match. The CDR3 DNA sequence: TGTGCCAGCGGACGACCGGGACTAGCGGGATCTCGGGAGCAGTTCTTC. This translates into CASGRPGLAGSREQFF.

V is TRBV2 and J is TRBJ1-5; D is uncertain. The CDR3 extends over 14 amino acids. V lost 4 bases and J lost 4, with 11 bases in between. Germline V gene data show CDR1 as SNHLY and CDR2 as FYNNEI. The CDR3 DNA is TGTGCCAGCAGTGTGAGCCCCAGGAATCAGCCCCAGCATTTT. Its protein is CASSVSPRNQPQHF.

This clonotype was counted ten times or more. This chain links TRBV29-1 with TRBJ2-5; 7 positions agree with TRBD1. V lost 6 bases, J lost 0 bases, and 1 base stayed unmatched. This CDR3 comprises 12 residues. Germline CDR1 SQVTM, CDR2 ANQGSEA. CDR3 residues: CSVGQNQETQYF. Written as DNA, the CDR3 is TGCAGCGTGGGACAGAACCAAGAGACCCAGTACTTC.

The CDR3 region is CSTRQTGGRENIQYF. As DNA, the CDR3 is TGCAGTACACGTCAGACAGGGGGCCGTGAAAACATTCAGTACTTC. The chain employs TRBV20-1 and TRBJ2-4, with TRBD1 matching over 10 bases. This CDR3 spans 15 amino acids. V shed 8 bases and J 5 bases; nucleotides not matched to a gene: 12. CDR1 and CDR2 (germline): DFQATT, SNEGSKA (reference sequence).

This clonotype was detected only a few times. V is TRBV2 and J is TRBJ2-1; 10 nucleotides align to TRBD2. After removal of 6 bases from V and 9 bases from J, the junction contained 11 bases not matched to a gene. The CDR3 contains 15 residues. CDR1 and CDR2 (germline): SNHLY, FYNNEI. CDR3 sequence: CASSVGRAGGGEQFF. The CDR3 DNA reads TGTGCCAGCAGCGTGGGACGAGCGGGAGGGGGTGAGCAGTTCTTC.

CDR3 in DNA: TGTGCCAGCAGTTTGGATCGTCGATTAACGAACACCGGGGAGCTGTTTTTT. Its translation is CASSLDRRLTNTGELFF. The chain combines TRBV27 with TRBJ2-2; D is unclear. CDR1 is MNHEY and CDR2 is SMNVEV in the germline V gene (reference sequence). V was pared by 3 bases and J by 0 bases, with 14 bases between. CDR3 size: 17 residues.

The chain combines TRBV3-1 with TRBJ1-2; no definite D call. Trimming cost V 1 base and J 4 bases, with 13 bases left between them. Looked up from germline, CDR1 is LGHDT and CDR2 is YNNKEL (reference sequence). This CDR3 contains 15 residues. CDR3 coding DNA: TGTGCCAGCAGCCAAGGCTTAGGGCGGTTCTATGGCTACACCTTC. This sequence encodes CASSQGLGRFYGYTF.

Comment on this clonotype: A much larger clone differs from this one at a single base, so this may be a read error. The V call is TRBV6-5, the J call TRBJ2-3; D is possibly TRBD1 or TRBD2 (5 bases each). Germline loops: CDR1 MNHEY, CDR2 SVGAGI. The CDR3 extends over 16 amino acids. DNA of the CDR3: TGTGCCAGCAGGCCCCTTCGGGGCGCTAGCACAGATACGCACTATTTT. It codes for CASRPLRGASTDTHYF.

The chain recombines TRBV20-1 with TRBJ2-1, with TRBD2 matching 8 bases. Germline V gene data show CDR1 as DFQATT and CDR2 as SNEGSKA (reference sequence). The CDR3 is 15 amino acids. Trimming cost V 0 bases and J 6 bases; bases outside gene matches: 7. The CDR3 nucleotides are TGCAGTGCTAGAGATAGTGGGAGCGGGGGCAATGAGCAGTTCTTC. Residues: CSARDSGSGGNEQFF.

This clonotype has a handful of counts. This chain connects TRBV24-1 to TRBJ2-3; 8 nucleotides line up with TRBD2. This CDR3 region has 13 residues. V gave up 8 bases and J gave up 10 bases; unmatched junction bases: 10. Germline-derived CDR1 and CDR2 are KGHDR and SFDVKD. This chain's CDR3 is CATKGPGLEAQYF. The CDR3 DNA reads TGTGCCACCAAAGGACCGGGACTAGAGGCGCAGTATTTT.

This clonotype was recorded a few times. This chain uses TRBV5-1 with TRBJ2-5; 12 positions agree with TRBD2. Trimming removed 4 bases from V and 1 base from J; junction bases left unmatched: 2. Germline V gives CDR1 SGHRS, CDR2 YFSETQ. This CDR3 contains 15 residues. The CDR3 bases are TGCGCCAGCAGCCCGACTAGCGGGGGCCAAGAGACCCAGTACTTC. This codes for CASSPTSGGQETQYF. The entire variable domain, with the rest obtained from reference TRBV5-1 and TRBJ2-5, is as follows: KAGVTQTPRYLIKTRGQQVTLSCSPISGHRSVSWYQQTPGQGLQFLFEYFSETQRNKGNFPGRFSGRQFSNSRSEMNVSTLELGDSALYLCASSPTSGGQETQYFGPGTRLLVL.

This clonotype was recorded many times. This sequence joins TRBV3-1 and TRBJ2-4, with D maybe TRBD1 (5 bases). Trimming stripped 4 bases from V and 6 bases from J, with 13 bases between. This CDR3 has 14 residues. Germline CDR1 LGHDT, CDR2 YNNKEL (reference sequence). The CDR3 coding sequence is TGTGCCAGCAGCCTTTATCGGCAGGGAAACATTCAGTACTTC. It codes for CASSLYRQGNIQYF.

The chain links TRBV12-3 or TRBV12-4 to TRBJ2-7; D might be TRBD1 (5 bases). Trimming took 7 bases from V and 8 from J, leaving 18 bases between them. The CDR3 is 13 amino acids. The CDR3 DNA reads TGTGCCAGCAACGAAAATCAGTCGGACAAGCAGTACTTC. Encoded protein: CASNENQSDKQYF.

The rearrangement joins TRBV28 to TRBJ2-3; TRBD1 matches 9 bases. Trimming cost V 8 bases and J 9 bases; bases outside gene matches: 15. CDR1 and CDR2 from the germline V gene are MDHEN and SYDVKM. The CDR3 covers 15 residues. The chain's CDR3 is CASQNTGTGIRTQYF. CDR3 nucleotides: TGTGCCAGCCAAAACACCGGGACAGGGATAAGAACGCAGTATTTT.

This clonotype has a handful of counts. This rearrangement joins TRBV7-2 to TRBJ2-7, with 9 bases that match TRBD1. Germline assignment: CDR1 SGHTA and CDR2 FQGNSA. V lost 6 bases and J lost 6; bases outside the gene matches: 9. There are 14 residues in the CDR3. The CDR3: CASRYDRGLGEQYF. The CDR3 nucleotides are TGTGCCAGCAGATACGACAGGGGGTTGGGCGAGCAGTACTTC.

This chain uses TRBV4-3 with TRBJ2-1; D is possibly TRBD2 (5 bases). Germline-derived CDR1 and CDR2 are LGHNA and YSLEER. The CDR3 is 15 amino acids. The V gene lost 1 base and the J gene lost 7 bases, with 14 bases spanning the gap. In nucleotides, the CDR3 is TGCGCCAGCAGCCAAGGACCAGCGGTAGGAAATGAGCAGTTCTTC. Protein product: CASSQGPAVGNEQFF.

The rearrangement links TRBV5-4 to TRBJ2-5; D unclear. Deletions cut 2 bases from V and 3 bases from J, with 17 bases between. CDR3 length: 16 residues. Germline V gene data show CDR1 as SGHNT and CDR2 as YYREEE (reference sequence). The CDR3 DNA reads as TGTGCCAGCAGCTTAGGGCAAGGCCGGAAAAAAGAGACCCAGTACTTC. Translated, it gives CASSLGQGRKKETQYF.

The chain links TRBV25-1 to TRBJ2-5; the D gene could be TRBD1 or TRBD2 (6 bases each). The J call could be wrong; TRBJ2-7 is a better fit for the DNA end. This CDR3 spans 18 amino acids. Germline-derived CDR1 and CDR2 are MGHDK and SYGVNS. In DNA, the CDR3 is TGTGCCAGCAGAGGGACAAGTTCTTTTTGGCGGGGAAACTACGAGCAGTACTTC. Protein: CASRGTSSFWRGNYEQYF.